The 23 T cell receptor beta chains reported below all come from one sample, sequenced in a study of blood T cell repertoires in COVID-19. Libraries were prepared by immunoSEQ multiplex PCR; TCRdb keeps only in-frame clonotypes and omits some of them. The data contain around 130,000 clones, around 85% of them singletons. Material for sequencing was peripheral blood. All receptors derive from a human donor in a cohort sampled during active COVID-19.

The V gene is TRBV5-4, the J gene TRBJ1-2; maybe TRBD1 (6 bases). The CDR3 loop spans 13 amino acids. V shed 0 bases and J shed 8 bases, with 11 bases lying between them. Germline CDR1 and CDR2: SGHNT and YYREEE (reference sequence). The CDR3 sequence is CASSLDRAFGYTF. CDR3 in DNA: TGTGCCAGCAGCTTGGACAGGGCCTTCGGCTACACCTTC.

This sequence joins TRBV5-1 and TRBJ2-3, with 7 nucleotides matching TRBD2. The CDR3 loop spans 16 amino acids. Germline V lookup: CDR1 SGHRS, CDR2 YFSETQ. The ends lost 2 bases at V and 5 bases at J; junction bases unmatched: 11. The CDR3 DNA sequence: TGCGCCAGCAGCTTACTAGCGAGGCCCGGGGTAGATACGCAGTATTTT. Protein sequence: CASSLLARPGVDTQYF.

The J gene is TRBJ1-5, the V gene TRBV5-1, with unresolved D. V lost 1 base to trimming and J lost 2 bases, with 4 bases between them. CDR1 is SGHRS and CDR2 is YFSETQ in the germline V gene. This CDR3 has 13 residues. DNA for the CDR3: TGCGCCAGCAGCTTGACGGGCAATCAGCCCCAGCATTTT. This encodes CASSLTGNQPQHF.

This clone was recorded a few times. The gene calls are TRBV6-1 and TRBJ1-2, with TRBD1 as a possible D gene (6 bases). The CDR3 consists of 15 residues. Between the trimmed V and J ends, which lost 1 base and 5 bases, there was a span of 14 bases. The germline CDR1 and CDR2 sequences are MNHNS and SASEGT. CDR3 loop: CASSEGPPQGYGYTF. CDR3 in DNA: TGTGCCAGCAGTGAAGGTCCCCCACAGGGATATGGCTACACCTTC.

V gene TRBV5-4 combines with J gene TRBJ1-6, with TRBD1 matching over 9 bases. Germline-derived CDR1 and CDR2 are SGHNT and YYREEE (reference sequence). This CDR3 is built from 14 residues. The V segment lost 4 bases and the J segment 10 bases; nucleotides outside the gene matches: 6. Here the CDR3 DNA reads TGTGCCAGCAGCCGGGACAGGGTACGCTCACCCCTCCACTTT. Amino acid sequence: CASSRDRVRSPLHF.

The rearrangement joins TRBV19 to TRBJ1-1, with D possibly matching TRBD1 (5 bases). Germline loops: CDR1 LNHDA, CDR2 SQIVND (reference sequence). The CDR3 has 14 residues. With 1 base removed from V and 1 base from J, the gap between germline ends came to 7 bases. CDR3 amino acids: CASSIVQGNTEAFF. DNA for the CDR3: TGTGCCAGTAGTATAGTTCAGGGGAACACTGAAGCTTTCTTT.

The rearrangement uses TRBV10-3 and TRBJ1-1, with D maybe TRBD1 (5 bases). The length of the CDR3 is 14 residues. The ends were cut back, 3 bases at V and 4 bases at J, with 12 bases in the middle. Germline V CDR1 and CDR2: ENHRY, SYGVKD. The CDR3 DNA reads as TGTGCCATCAGTGATTTCCAGGGAGGCACTGAAGCTTTCTTT. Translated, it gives CAISDFQGGTEAFF.

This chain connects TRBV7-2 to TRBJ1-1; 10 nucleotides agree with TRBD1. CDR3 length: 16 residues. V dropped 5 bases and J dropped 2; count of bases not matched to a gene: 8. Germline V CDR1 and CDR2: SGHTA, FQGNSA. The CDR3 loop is CASSAGDRGRNTEAFF. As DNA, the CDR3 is TGTGCCAGCAGCGCAGGCGACAGGGGGCGCAACACTGAAGCTTTCTTT.

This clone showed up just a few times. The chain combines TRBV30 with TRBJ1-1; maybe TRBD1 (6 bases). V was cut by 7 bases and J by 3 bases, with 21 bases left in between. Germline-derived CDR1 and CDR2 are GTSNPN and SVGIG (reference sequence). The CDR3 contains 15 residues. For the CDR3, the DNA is TGTGCCTTGAGGGGGGGAGGCTTGGGGCACACTGAAGCTTTCTTT. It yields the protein CALRGGGLGHTEAFF.

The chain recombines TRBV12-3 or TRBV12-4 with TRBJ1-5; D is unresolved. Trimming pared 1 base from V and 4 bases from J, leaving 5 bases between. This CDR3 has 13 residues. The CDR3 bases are TGTGCCAGCAGTTTAGACCTAAATCAGCCCCAGCATTTT. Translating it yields CASSLDLNQPQHF.

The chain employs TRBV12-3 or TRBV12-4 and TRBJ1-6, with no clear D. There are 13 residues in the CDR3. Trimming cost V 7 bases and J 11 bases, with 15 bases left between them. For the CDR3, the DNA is TGTGCCAGCACTTCCGCCGGGGTGGCACCCCTCCACTTT. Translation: CASTSAGVAPLHF.

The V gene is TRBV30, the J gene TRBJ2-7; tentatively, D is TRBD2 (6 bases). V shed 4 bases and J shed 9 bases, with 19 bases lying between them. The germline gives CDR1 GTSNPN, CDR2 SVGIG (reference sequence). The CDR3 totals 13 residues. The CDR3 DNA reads TGTGCCTGGACAAATCGGGGGAGGTTTGGGCAGTACGTC. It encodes CAWTNRGRFGQYV.

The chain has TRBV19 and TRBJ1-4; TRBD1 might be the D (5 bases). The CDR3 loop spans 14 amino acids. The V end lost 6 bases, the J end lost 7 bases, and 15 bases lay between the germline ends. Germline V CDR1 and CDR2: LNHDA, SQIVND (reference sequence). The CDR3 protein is CASRMGGSGEKLFF. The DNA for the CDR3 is TGTGCCAGTAGGATGGGGGGATCGGGTGAAAAACTGTTTTTT. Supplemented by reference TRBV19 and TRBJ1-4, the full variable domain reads DGGITQSPKYLFRKEGQNVTLSCEQNLNHDAMYWYRQDPGQGLRLIYYSQIVNDFQKGDIAEGYSVSREKKESFPLTVTSAQKNPTAFYLCASRMGGSGEKLFFGSGTQLSVL.

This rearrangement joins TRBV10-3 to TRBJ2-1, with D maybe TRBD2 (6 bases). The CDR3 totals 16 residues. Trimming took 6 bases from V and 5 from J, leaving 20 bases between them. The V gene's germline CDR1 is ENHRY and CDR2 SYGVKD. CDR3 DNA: TGTGCCATCAGGAGTAGTGGCGGGACGAAACACAATGAGCAGTTCTTC. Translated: CAIRSSGGTKHNEQFF.

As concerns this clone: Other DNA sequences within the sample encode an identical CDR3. CDR3 residues: CASSPLAGGPDTQYF. Written as DNA, the CDR3 is TGTGCCAGCAGTCCCCTAGCGGGGGGGCCAGATACGCAGTATTTT. The chain uses TRBV6-4 and TRBJ2-3; 12 positions agree with TRBD2. There are 15 residues in the CDR3. V gave up 5 bases and J gave up 4 bases; unmatched junction bases: 4. Germline V gene data show CDR1 as MRHNA and CDR2 as SNTAGT.

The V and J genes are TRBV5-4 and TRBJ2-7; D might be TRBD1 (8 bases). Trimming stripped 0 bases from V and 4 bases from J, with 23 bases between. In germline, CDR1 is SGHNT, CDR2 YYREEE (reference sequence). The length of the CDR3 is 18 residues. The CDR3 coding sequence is TGTGCCAGCAGCTTGGGACAGGGGAGGGTCGATGGACGATACGAGCAGTACTTC. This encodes CASSLGQGRVDGRYEQYF. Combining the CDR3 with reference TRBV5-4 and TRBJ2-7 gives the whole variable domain ETGVTQSPTHLIKTRGQQVTLRCSSQSGHNTVSWYQQALGQGPQFIFQYYREEENGRGNFPPRFSGLQFPNYSSELNVNALELDDSALYLCASSLGQGRVDGRYEQYFGPGTRLTVT.

CDR3 in amino acids: CASSPGGWQDGYTF. CDR3 DNA: TGTGCCAGCAGCCCCGGGGGATGGCAGGATGGCTACACCTTC. The chain combines TRBV5-6 with TRBJ1-2; TRBD1 is a possible D gene (5 bases). V was clipped by 4 bases and J by 6 bases, with 16 bases between them. CDR3 length: 14 amino acids. From germline, CDR1 is SGHDT and CDR2 YYEEEE.

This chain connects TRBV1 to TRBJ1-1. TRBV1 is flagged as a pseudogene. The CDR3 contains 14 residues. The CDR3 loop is CTSSRWGDHSEAFF. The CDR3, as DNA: TGCACCAGCAGCCGCTGGGGGGACCACTCTGAAGCTTTCTTT.

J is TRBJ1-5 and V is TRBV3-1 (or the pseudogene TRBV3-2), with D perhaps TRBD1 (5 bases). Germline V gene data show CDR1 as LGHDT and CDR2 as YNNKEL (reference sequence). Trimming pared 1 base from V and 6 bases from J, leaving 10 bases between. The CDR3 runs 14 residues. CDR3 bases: TGTGCCAGCAGCCAAGCAGGGTGGACTCAGCCCCAGCATTTT. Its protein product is CASSQAGWTQPQHF.

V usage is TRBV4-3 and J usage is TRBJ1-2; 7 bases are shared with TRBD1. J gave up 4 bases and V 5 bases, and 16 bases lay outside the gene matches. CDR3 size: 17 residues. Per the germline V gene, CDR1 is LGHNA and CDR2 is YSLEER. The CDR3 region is CASSAVVGDSTSYGYTF. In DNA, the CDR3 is TGCGCCAGCAGCGCAGTAGTAGGGGACAGCACAAGCTATGGCTACACCTTC.

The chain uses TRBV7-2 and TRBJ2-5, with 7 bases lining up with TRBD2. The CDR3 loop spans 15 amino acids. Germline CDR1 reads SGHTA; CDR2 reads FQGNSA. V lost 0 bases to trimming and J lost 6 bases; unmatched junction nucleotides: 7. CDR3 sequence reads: CASSLALAGVKTQYF. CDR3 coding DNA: TGTGCCAGCAGCTTAGCGCTGGCGGGAGTTAAGACCCAGTACTTC.

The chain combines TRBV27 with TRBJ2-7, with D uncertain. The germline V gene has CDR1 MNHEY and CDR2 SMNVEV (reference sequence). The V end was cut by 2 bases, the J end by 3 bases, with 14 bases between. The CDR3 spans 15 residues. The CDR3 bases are TGTGCCAGCAGTTTAACCGTCCGAAGAGGCTACGAGCAGTACTTC. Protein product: CASSLTVRRGYEQYF.

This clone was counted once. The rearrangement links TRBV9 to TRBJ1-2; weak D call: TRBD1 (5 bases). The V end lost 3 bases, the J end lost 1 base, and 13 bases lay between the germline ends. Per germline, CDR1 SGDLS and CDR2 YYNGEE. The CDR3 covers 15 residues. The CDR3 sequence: CASSAQGANNYGYTF. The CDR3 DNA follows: TGTGCCAGCAGCGCCCAGGGTGCCAATAACTATGGCTACACCTTC.